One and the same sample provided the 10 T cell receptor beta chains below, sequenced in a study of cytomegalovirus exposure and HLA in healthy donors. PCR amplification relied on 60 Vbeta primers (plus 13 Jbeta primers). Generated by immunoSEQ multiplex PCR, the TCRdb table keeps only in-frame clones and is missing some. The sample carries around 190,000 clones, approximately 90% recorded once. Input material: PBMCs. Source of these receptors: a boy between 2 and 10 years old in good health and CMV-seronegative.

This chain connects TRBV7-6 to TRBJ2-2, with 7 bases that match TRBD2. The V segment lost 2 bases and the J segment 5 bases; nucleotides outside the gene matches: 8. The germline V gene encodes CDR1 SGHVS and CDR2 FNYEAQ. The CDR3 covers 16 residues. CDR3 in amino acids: CASSLKGPGGTGELFF. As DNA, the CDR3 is TGTGCCAGCAGCTTAAAGGGGCCGGGGGGTACCGGGGAGCTGTTTTTT. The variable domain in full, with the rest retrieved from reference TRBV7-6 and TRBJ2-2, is GAGVSQSPRYKVTKRGQDVALRCDPISGHVSLYWYRQALGQGPEFLTYFNYEAQQDKSGLPNDRFSAERPEGSISTLTIQRTEQRDSAMYRCASSLKGPGGTGELFFGEGSRLTVL.

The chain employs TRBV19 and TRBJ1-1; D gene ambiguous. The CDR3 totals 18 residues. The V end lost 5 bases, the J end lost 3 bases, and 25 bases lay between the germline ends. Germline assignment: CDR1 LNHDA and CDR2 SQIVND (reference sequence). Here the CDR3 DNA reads TGTGCCAGTAGTTTGCGTCCCCTTGCGGGAGGATTCGACACTGAAGCTTTCTTT. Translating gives CASSLRPLAGGFDTEAFF.

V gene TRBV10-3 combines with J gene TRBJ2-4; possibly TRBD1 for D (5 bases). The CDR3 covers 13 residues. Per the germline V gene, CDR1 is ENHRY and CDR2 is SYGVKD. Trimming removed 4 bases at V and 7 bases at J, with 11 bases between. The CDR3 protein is CAISAQGMNIQYF. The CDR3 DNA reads TGTGCCATCAGTGCGCAGGGTATGAACATTCAGTACTTC.

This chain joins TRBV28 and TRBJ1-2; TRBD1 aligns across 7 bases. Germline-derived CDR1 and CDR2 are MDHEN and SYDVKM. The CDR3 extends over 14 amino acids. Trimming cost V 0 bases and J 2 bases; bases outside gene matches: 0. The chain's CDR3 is CASSLWDRNYGYTF. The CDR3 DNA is TGTGCCAGCAGTTTATGGGACAGGAACTATGGCTACACCTTC.

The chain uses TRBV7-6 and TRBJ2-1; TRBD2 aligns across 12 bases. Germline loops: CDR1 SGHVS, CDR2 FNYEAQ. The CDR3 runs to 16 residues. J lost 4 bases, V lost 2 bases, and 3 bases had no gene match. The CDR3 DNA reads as TGTGCCAGCAGCTTAAGGACTAGCGGGGAGTACAATGAGCAGTTCTTC. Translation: CASSLRTSGEYNEQFF.

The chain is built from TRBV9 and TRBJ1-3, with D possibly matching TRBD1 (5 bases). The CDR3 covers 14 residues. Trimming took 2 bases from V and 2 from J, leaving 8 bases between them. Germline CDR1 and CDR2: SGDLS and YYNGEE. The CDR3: CASSVQGAGNTIYF. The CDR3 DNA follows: TGTGCCAGCAGCGTGCAGGGTGCTGGAAACACCATATATTTT.

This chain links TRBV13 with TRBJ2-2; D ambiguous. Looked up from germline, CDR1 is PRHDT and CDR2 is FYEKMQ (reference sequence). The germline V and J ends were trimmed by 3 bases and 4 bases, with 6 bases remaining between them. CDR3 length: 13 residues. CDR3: CASSFDITGELFF. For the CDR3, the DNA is TGTGCCAGCAGCTTCGACATCACCGGGGAGCTGTTTTTT.

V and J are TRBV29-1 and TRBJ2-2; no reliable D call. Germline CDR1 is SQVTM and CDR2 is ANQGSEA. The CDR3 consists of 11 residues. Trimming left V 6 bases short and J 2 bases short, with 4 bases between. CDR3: CSVSNTGELFF. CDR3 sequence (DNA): TGCAGCGTCTCTAACACCGGGGAGCTGTTTTTT.

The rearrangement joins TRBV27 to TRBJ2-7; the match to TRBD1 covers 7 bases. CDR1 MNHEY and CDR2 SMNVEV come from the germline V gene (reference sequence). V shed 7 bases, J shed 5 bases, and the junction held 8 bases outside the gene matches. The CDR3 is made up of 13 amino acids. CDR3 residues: CASNKGGQNEQYF. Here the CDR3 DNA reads TGTGCCAGCAATAAAGGGGGACAGAACGAGCAGTACTTC.

As DNA, the CDR3 is TGTGCCAGTAGTGTGGGGACAGTGGGACTCGGGGCCAACGTCCTGACTTTC. Amino acid sequence: CASSVGTVGLGANVLTF. The chain links TRBV19 to TRBJ2-6, with TRBD1 as a possible D gene (7 bases). CDR1 is LNHDA and CDR2 is SQIVND in the germline V gene (reference sequence). The CDR3 totals 17 residues. V lost 5 bases and J lost 4, with 18 bases in between.